Each of the 4 T cell receptor beta chains below was sequenced from the same sample in a study of spatial heterogeneity in lung cancer. MiXCR was run by TCRdb on the 5' RACE reads, yielding one entry per CDR3 protein. This sample has 110,000 or so distinct CDR3 sequences, with more than 10% found just once. Time point described: blood at routine non-recurrence follow-up after resection. Sample: PBMCs, taken at follow-up. These receptors were obtained from a female donor with early-stage non-small cell lung cancer.

This clonotype was observed a single time. The V and J genes are TRBV7-2 and TRBJ2-7; unclear D gene. Trimming pared 2 bases from V and 3 bases from J, leaving 5 bases between. The CDR3 is made up of 12 amino acids. The germline CDR1 and CDR2 sequences are SGHTA and FQGNSA. The CDR3 sequence is CASSLRDYEQYF. The DNA of the CDR3 is TGTGCCAGCAGCTTAAGGGACTACGAGCAGTACTTC.

This clonotype was seen only a few times. This chain uses TRBV19 with TRBJ2-3; 9 bases are a match to TRBD1. The CDR3 sequence is 14 residues long. The junction had 5 bases not matched to a gene; V was cut back by 4 bases and J by 6 bases. Germline loops: CDR1 LNHDA, CDR2 SQIVND (reference sequence). CDR3 sequence reads: CASSRGQGGDTQYF. The CDR3 bases are TGTGCCAGTAGTAGGGGACAGGGAGGGGATACGCAGTATTTT. The whole variable domain, filled in from reference TRBV19 and TRBJ2-3, reads DGGITQSPKYLFRKEGQNVTLSCEQNLNHDAMYWYRQDPGQGLRLIYYSQIVNDFQKGDIAEGYSVSREKKESFPLTVTSAQKNPTAFYLCASSRGQGGDTQYFGPGTRLTVL.

The V call is TRBV19, the J call TRBJ1-1; D not resolved. This CDR3 has 15 amino acids. V shed 2 bases and J shed 1 base, with 11 bases lying between them. The germline V gene has CDR1 LNHDA and CDR2 SQIVND (reference sequence). DNA of the CDR3: TGTGCCAGTAGTATAAGAGTCGCCGGGAACACTGAAGCTTTCTTT. Translated: CASSIRVAGNTEAFF. Complete variable domain (other parts from reference TRBV19 and TRBJ1-1): DGGITQSPKYLFRKEGQNVTLSCEQNLNHDAMYWYRQDPGQGLRLIYYSQIVNDFQKGDIAEGYSVSREKKESFPLTVTSAQKNPTAFYLCASSIRVAGNTEAFFGQGTRLTVV.

The J gene is TRBJ2-5, the V gene TRBV7-2; maybe TRBD2 (6 bases). The CDR3 is 15 residues long. V was cut by 3 bases and J by 1 base, with 12 bases left in between. Germline V lookup: CDR1 SGHTA, CDR2 FQGNSA. The CDR3 region is CASSFNRGSQETQYF. The CDR3 DNA reads as TGTGCCAGCAGCTTTAATCGGGGGTCCCAAGAGACCCAGTACTTC.